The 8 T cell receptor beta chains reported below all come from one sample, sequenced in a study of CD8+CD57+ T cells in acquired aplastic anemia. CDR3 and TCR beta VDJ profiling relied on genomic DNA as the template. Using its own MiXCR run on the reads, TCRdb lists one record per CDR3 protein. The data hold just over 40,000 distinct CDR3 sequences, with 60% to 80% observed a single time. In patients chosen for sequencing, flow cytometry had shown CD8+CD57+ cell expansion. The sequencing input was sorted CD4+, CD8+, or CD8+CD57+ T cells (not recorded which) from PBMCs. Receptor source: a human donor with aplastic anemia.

This chain's CDR3 is CATSRGASYEQYF. CDR3 in DNA: TGTGCCACCAGCAGAGGAGCCTCCTACGAGCAGTACTTC. This rearrangement joins TRBV15 to TRBJ2-7; D is undetermined. Trimming cost V 1 base and J 0 bases, with 4 bases left between them. CDR1 is LNHNV and CDR2 is YYDKDF in the germline V gene (reference sequence). The CDR3 loop spans 13 amino acids.

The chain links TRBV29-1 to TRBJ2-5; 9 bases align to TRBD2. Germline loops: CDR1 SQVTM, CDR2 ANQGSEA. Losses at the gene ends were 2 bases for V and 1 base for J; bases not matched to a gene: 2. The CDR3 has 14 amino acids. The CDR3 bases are TGCAGCGTTGAAAAAGCGGGGGGCCAAGAGACCCAGTACTTC. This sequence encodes CSVEKAGGQETQYF.

CDR3 amino acids: CASSTGQGAEDTQYF. The CDR3 DNA follows: TGTGCCAGTAGTACCGGACAGGGGGCAGAAGATACGCAGTATTTT. V gene TRBV19 combines with J gene TRBJ2-3; 11 nucleotides agree with TRBD1. Germline CDR1 is LNHDA and CDR2 is SQIVND (reference sequence). The CDR3 sequence is 15 residues long. V dropped 4 bases and J dropped 5; count of bases not matched to a gene: 5. Full variable domain (remainder filled in from reference TRBV19 and TRBJ2-3): DGGITQSPKYLFRKEGQNVTLSCEQNLNHDAMYWYRQDPGQGLRLIYYSQIVNDFQKGDIAEGYSVSREKKESFPLTVTSAQKNPTAFYLCASSTGQGAEDTQYFGPGTRLTVL.

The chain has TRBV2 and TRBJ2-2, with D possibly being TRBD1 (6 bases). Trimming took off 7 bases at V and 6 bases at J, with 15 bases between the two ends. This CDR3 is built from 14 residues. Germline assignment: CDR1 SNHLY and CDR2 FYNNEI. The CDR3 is CASNRDQGSGELFF. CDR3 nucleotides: TGTGCCAGCAACAGGGATCAGGGTTCCGGGGAGCTGTTTTTT.

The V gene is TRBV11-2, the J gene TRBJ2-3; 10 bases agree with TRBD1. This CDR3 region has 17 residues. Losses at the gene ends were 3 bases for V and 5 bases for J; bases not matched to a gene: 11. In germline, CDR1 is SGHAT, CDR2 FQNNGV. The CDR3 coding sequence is TGTGCCAGCAGCTTGCACCGACAGGGGGCAAGGGTAGATACGCAGTATTTT. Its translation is CASSLHRQGARVDTQYF.

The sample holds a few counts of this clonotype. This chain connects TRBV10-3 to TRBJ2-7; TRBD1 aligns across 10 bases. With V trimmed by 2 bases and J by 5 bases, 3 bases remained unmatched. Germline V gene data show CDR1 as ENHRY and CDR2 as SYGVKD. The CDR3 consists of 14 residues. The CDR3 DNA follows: TGTGCCATCAGTGAGAACGGACAGGGGGACGAGCAGTACTTC. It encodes CAISENGQGDEQYF.

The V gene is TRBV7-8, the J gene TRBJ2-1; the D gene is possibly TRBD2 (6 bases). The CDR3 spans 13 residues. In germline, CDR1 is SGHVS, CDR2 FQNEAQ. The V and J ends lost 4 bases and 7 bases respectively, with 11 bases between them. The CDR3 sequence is CASSSGGWNEQFF. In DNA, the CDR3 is TGTGCCAGCAGCTCAGGAGGGTGGAATGAGCAGTTCTTC.

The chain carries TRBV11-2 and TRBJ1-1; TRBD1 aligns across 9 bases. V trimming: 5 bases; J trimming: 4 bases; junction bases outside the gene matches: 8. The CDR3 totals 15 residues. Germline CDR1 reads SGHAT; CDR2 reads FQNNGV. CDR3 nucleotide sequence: TGTGCCAGCAGCCCCCAACAGGGGGCGGTCACTGAAGCTTTCTTT. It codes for CASSPQQGAVTEAFF.